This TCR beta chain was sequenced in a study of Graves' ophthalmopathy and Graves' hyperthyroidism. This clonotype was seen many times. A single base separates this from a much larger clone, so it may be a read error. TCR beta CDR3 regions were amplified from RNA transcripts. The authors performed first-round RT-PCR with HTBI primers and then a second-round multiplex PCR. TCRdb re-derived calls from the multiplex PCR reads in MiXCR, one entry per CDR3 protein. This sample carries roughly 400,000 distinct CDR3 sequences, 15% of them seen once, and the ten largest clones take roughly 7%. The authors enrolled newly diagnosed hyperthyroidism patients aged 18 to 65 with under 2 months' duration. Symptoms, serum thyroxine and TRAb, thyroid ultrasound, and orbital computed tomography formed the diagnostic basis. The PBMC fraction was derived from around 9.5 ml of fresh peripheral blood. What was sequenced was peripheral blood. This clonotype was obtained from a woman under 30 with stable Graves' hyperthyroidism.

The CDR3 DNA reads as TGTGCCAGCAGTGAACCCAGGGACGAGCAGTGCTTC. Protein sequence: CASSEPRDEQCF. The chain recombines TRBV6-1 with TRBJ2-7; D tentatively fits TRBD1 or TRBD2 (5 bases each). CDR3 length: 12 amino acids. Looked up from germline, CDR1 is MNHNS and CDR2 is SASEGT.